The clone carrying this TCR beta chain was seen only once. As yet, its antigen is unknown. The data derive from a study of T cell responses to AZD1222 COVID-19 vaccine. With 2 bases removed from V and 5 bases from J, the gap between germline ends came to 18 bases. The CDR3 is 16 amino acids. Germline V CDR1 and CDR2: ENHRY, SYGVKD. Some clones are missing from TCRdb's copy, which holds only in-frame ones; the method was immunoSEQ multiplex PCR. The table includes approximately 100,000 clones, roughly 85% detected once. Study results and limitations: At 160-218 and 743-854, vaccine-associated CD4 TCRs were dominant, and they spanned spike. Repertoire sampling happened only post peak T cell response. White British ancestry dominated among donors, who included more females, and clonal diversity was possibly underestimated.

Material: peripheral blood, obtained 28 days after the second AZD1222 dose. The receptor was isolated from an adult who received the AZD1222 COVID-19 vaccine. The rearrangement links TRBV10-3 to TRBJ2-5; D is perhaps TRBD2 (6 bases). The CDR3 nucleotides read TGTGCCATCAGTGAGCCCCCTGCCGGGGGAAAGGAGACCCAGTACTTC. Amino acids: CAISEPPAGGKETQYF.